These 27 T cell receptor beta chains share one sample of origin, sequenced in a study of T cells in Graves' hyperthyroidism and ophthalmopathy. The TCR beta CDR3 regions underwent amplification using RNA transcripts as the source. HTBI primers drove first-round RT-PCR of the TCR CDR3. TCRdb reprocessed the multiplex PCR reads with MiXCR, giving one entry per CDR3 protein. Of about 500,000 distinct CDR3 sequences listed, 15% to 20% are singletons. Sequencing was carried out using blood. The receptors come from a woman aged 25 to 39 with Graves' ophthalmopathy.

This clonotype was seen at least ten times. The V and J genes are TRBV20-1 and TRBJ1-1; TRBD1 matches 8 bases. This CDR3 comprises 14 residues. Germline loops: CDR1 DFQATT, CDR2 SNEGSKA (reference sequence). The V segment lost 1 base and the J segment 1 base; nucleotides outside the gene matches: 2. This CDR3 is CSARGGQGNTEAFF. In nucleotides, the CDR3 is TGCAGTGCTAGAGGCGGACAGGGGAACACTGAAGCTTTCTTT.

This clonotype was seen many times. The chain couples TRBV28 to TRBJ2-5; 8 bases fit TRBD1. This CDR3 has 14 amino acids. Per the germline V gene, CDR1 is MDHEN and CDR2 is SYDVKM. Trimming removed 5 bases from V and 5 bases from J; junction bases left unmatched: 7. The DNA for the CDR3 is TGTGCCAGCAGTCCCGACAGGGGAAAGGAGACCCAGTACTTC. Its protein product is CASSPDRGKETQYF.

This clonotype was seen repeatedly, ten times or more. The gene calls are TRBV6-1 and TRBJ2-1; no clear D. V was cut by 4 bases and J by 8 bases, with 3 bases left in between. Germline V CDR1 and CDR2: MNHNS, SASEGT. There are 10 residues in the CDR3. The CDR3 sequence is CASSGDEQFF. The CDR3 DNA reads as TGTGCCAGCAGTGGAGATGAGCAGTTCTTC.

The chain combines TRBV28 with TRBJ2-7; possible D gene TRBD1, 6 bases. This CDR3 is built from 14 residues. CDR1 is MDHEN and CDR2 is SYDVKM in the germline V gene. The V end lost 2 bases, the J end lost 4 bases, and 12 bases lay between the germline ends. CDR3 loop: CASSLPQRGYEQYF. In nucleotides, the CDR3 is TGTGCCAGCAGTTTACCCCAAAGGGGGTACGAGCAGTACTTC.

About this clonotype: This may stem from a read error, because a much larger clone lies one nucleotide away. This chain uses TRBV27 with TRBJ1-6, with unresolved D. Germline V lookup: CDR1 MNHEY, CDR2 SMNVEV (reference sequence). The length of the CDR3 is 14 residues. This chain's CDR3 is CASSLGSHNSPLHF. In DNA, the CDR3 is TGTGCCAGCAGTTTGGGCTCCCATAATTCACCCCTCCACTTT.

This clonotype was seen ten or more times. The genes are TRBV20-1 and TRBJ2-4; 14 bases match TRBD2. V trimming: 6 bases; J trimming: 6 bases; junction bases outside the gene matches: 7. Germline V gene data show CDR1 as DFQATT and CDR2 as SNEGSKA (reference sequence). CDR3 length: 15 amino acids. CDR3 coding DNA: TGCAGTGCGACGACTAGCGGGAGGGCTTTAAACATTCAGTACTTC. Protein: CSATTSGRALNIQYF.

The chain has TRBV20-1 and TRBJ2-7, with TRBD1 matching 8 bases. Trimming at V came to 2 bases and at J to 7 bases, leaving 7 bases not matched to a gene. The CDR3 loop spans 13 amino acids. The germline V gene has CDR1 DFQATT and CDR2 SNEGSKA (reference sequence). CDR3 region: CSARRTGIEEQYF. CDR3 DNA sequence: TGCAGTGCTAGACGGACAGGGATAGAGGAGCAGTACTTC.

This clonotype was detected many times. The chain has TRBV3-1 and TRBJ2-1; weak D call: TRBD1 (6 bases). Trimming pared 7 bases from V and 7 bases from J, leaving 14 bases between. CDR3 length: 13 amino acids. Germline lookup yields CDR1 LGHDT and CDR2 YNNKEL (reference sequence). In DNA, the CDR3 is TGTGCCAGCACCCAGGGGCCGGGGAATGAGCAGTTCTTC. Its translation: CASTQGPGNEQFF.

The chain couples TRBV20-1 to TRBJ2-1; TRBD2 agrees at 15 bases. CDR3 length: 16 residues. Germline-derived CDR1 and CDR2 are DFQATT and SNEGSKA (reference sequence). After removal of 6 bases from V and 5 bases from J, the junction contained 8 bases not matched to a gene. In nucleotides, the CDR3 is TGCAGTGCCAGGACTAGCGGGAGGGCCTCGGACAATGAGCAGTTCTTC. Protein sequence: CSARTSGRASDNEQFF.

This clonotype was found many times. One junction end disagrees with the germline gene, perhaps due to a read error. The V gene is TRBV7-3, the J gene TRBJ1-2; D possibly corresponds to TRBD1 (6 bases). CDR1 and CDR2 (germline): SGHTA, FQGTGA. The CDR3 sequence is 14 residues long. CDR3 in amino acids: CASSLTGSNYGYTF. CDR3 coding DNA: TGTGCCAGCAGTTTAACAGGGTCAAACTATGGCTACACCTTC. The full variable domain, rest sourced from reference TRBV7-3 and TRBJ1-2, is GAGVSQTPSNKVTEKGKYVELRCDPISGHTALYWYRQSLGQGPEFLIYFQGTGAADDSGLPNDRFFAVRPEGSVSTLKIQRTERGDSAVYLCASSLTGSNYGYTFGSGTRLTVV.

The chain is built from TRBV27 and TRBJ1-2; perhaps TRBD1 as D (5 bases). The CDR3 runs 12 residues. V dropped 6 bases and J dropped 5 bases, with 10 bases sitting between them. The V gene's germline CDR1 is MNHEY and CDR2 SMNVEV (reference sequence). The CDR3 DNA sequence: TGTGCCAGCAGGCGCCAGGGATATGGCTACACCTTC. Translated, it gives CASRRQGYGYTF.

This clonotype was seen a few times. V gene TRBV5-6 combines with J gene TRBJ2-7; D possibly corresponds to TRBD1 (6 bases). Germline CDR1 and CDR2: SGHDT and YYEEEE. V dropped 4 bases and J dropped 6 bases, with 14 bases sitting between them. The CDR3 sequence is 13 residues long. The CDR3 sequence is CASSATGLGEQYF. DNA for the CDR3: TGTGCCAGCAGCGCCACAGGGCTCGGCGAGCAGTACTTC.

Here the CDR3 DNA reads TGTGCCTGGAGTCCTACCGGGGAGCTGTTTTTT. It translates to CAWSPTGELFF. The V call is TRBV30, the J call TRBJ2-2; D gene ambiguous. The CDR3 is 11 amino acids. Between the trimmed V and J ends, which lost 2 bases and 5 bases, there was a span of 3 bases. Germline V gives CDR1 GTSNPN, CDR2 SVGIG (reference sequence).

This clonotype came up many times. V is TRBV12-3 or TRBV12-4 and J is TRBJ1-4; D may be TRBD1 (5 bases). With 5 bases removed from V and 2 bases from J, the gap between germline ends came to 15 bases. CDR3 size: 16 residues. The CDR3 protein is CASSGRDVGTNEKLFF. The CDR3 DNA follows: TGTGCCAGCAGTGGGCGGGACGTCGGTACTAATGAAAAACTGTTTTTT.

Concerning this clonotype: Germline is not matched at one junction end, which may reflect a read error. The chain employs TRBV11-2 and TRBJ2-1; D call uncertain. Germline V gives CDR1 SGHAT, CDR2 FQNNGV. The CDR3 is 12 residues long. The CDR3 DNA sequence: TGTGCCAGCAGCTTAAAGTACAGTGAGCAGTTCTTC. Amino acid sequence: CASSLKYSEQFF.

The chain is built from TRBV12-3 or TRBV12-4 and TRBJ2-7, with D possibly being TRBD2 (6 bases). This CDR3 region has 14 residues. V gave up 6 bases and J gave up 4 bases, with 16 bases separating them. CDR3 residues: CASSDSGELYEQYF. The CDR3 nucleotides are TGTGCCAGCAGCGATAGCGGAGAGCTTTACGAGCAGTACTTC.

The sample holds many counts of this clonotype. The genes are TRBV28 and TRBJ1-3, with D perhaps matching TRBD1 (6 bases). Germline V gene sequence: CDR1 MDHEN, CDR2 SYDVKM. This CDR3 comprises 12 residues. V was shortened by 6 bases and J by 8 bases, with 11 bases between the two germline ends. The CDR3 bases are TGTGCCAGCAGGACAGGCACGGACACCATATATTTT. It specifies CASRTGTDTIYF.

This clonotype was seen ten or more times. The chain combines TRBV3-1 with TRBJ2-3; no definite D call. V lost 1 base, J lost 2 bases, and 10 bases lay in between. This CDR3 has 15 residues. From germline, CDR1 is LGHDT and CDR2 YNNKEL (reference sequence). The CDR3 nucleotides are TGTGCCAGCAGCCAAGTGTCACTCGCCACAGATACGCAGTATTTT. Residues: CASSQVSLATDTQYF.

This clonotype occurred once. V and J are TRBV7-2 and TRBJ1-5; perhaps TRBD1 as D (5 bases). This CDR3 spans 15 amino acids. Per the germline V gene, CDR1 is SGHTA and CDR2 is FQGNSA. The V gene lost 5 bases and the J gene lost 7 bases, with 18 bases spanning the gap. CDR3 residues: CASSPDGGGSQPQHF. CDR3 nucleotides: TGTGCCAGCAGCCCCGACGGGGGGGGAAGCCAGCCCCAGCATTTT.

In this sample, this clonotype turned up a few times. V is TRBV15 and J is TRBJ2-6, with D possibly matching TRBD2 (6 bases). Deletions cut 1 base from V and 2 bases from J, with 15 bases between. CDR1 and CDR2 from the germline V gene are LNHNV and YYDKDF (reference sequence). CDR3 size: 18 residues. The CDR3 nucleotides read TGTGCCACCAGCAGAGGGGACGGGAGAGGAACTGGGGCCAACGTCCTGACTTTC. This codes for CATSRGDGRGTGANVLTF.

This clonotype was observed many times. The chain carries TRBV4-3 and TRBJ2-7; the D is unclear. V shed 2 bases and J shed 3 bases, with 14 bases lying between them. The CDR3 has 15 amino acids. Germline V gives CDR1 LGHNA, CDR2 YSLEER. The CDR3 reads CASSQLAELDYEQYF. In nucleotides, the CDR3 is TGCGCCAGCAGCCAATTGGCGGAGCTAGACTACGAGCAGTACTTC.

This clonotype appeared many times. The J gene is TRBJ2-5, the V gene TRBV6-2 or TRBV6-3, with D possibly matching TRBD1 (5 bases). CDR1 is MNHEY, CDR2 SVGEGT, per germline. The V and J ends lost 6 bases and 3 bases respectively, with 17 bases between them. This CDR3 is built from 15 residues. The CDR3 region is CASSRWGGGEETQYF. The CDR3 coding sequence is TGTGCCAGCAGCCGATGGGGCGGCGGTGAAGAGACCCAGTACTTC.

The V call is TRBV7-8, the J call TRBJ1-4, with 7 bases identical to TRBD1. Germline V gene sequence: CDR1 SGHVS, CDR2 FQNEAQ. V shed 6 bases and J 5 bases; nucleotides not matched to a gene: 6. This CDR3 is built from 14 residues. The CDR3, as DNA: TGTGCCAGCAGTCCGACAGGGCCAAATGAAAAACTGTTTTTT. It specifies CASSPTGPNEKLFF. The full variable domain, completed using reference TRBV7-8 and TRBJ1-4, is GAGVSQSPRYKVAKRGQDVALRCDPISGHVSLFWYQQALGQGPEFLTYFQNEAQLDKSGLPSDRFFAERPEGSVSTLKIQRTQQEDSAVYLCASSPTGPNEKLFFGSGTQLSVL.

This clonotype was seen a few times. This chain joins TRBV20-1 and TRBJ2-7; 11 bases are shared with TRBD2. Germline V CDR1 and CDR2: DFQATT, SNEGSKA (reference sequence). Trimming cost V 1 base and J 5 bases; bases outside gene matches: 13. The CDR3 is made up of 17 amino acids. The DNA for the CDR3 is TGCAGTGCTAGAGTTTTATTAGCGGGAGGGCCGAAGGACGAGCAGTACTTC. The encoded protein is CSARVLLAGGPKDEQYF.

This clonotype was recorded at least ten times. The V and J genes are TRBV30 and TRBJ2-3; possible D gene TRBD1, 6 bases. Deletions cut 0 bases from V and 5 bases from J, with 9 bases between. The CDR3 consists of 13 residues. Germline V gene lookup returns CDR1 GTSNPN and CDR2 SVGIG (reference sequence). The CDR3 here is CAWSVIQGDTQYF. In DNA form, the CDR3 reads TGTGCCTGGAGTGTGATACAGGGAGATACGCAGTATTTT.

Notes on this clonotype: One base away lies a much larger clone, so this may be a sequencing read error. The chain uses TRBV15 and TRBJ2-5; D uncertain. Germline lookup yields CDR1 LNHNV and CDR2 YYDKDF (reference sequence). CDR3 length equals 15 residues. The V end lost 0 bases, the J end lost 0 bases, and 8 bases lay between the germline ends. The CDR3 sequence: CATSRDIRYQETQYF. The CDR3 nucleotides are TGTGCCACCAGCAGAGATATAAGGTACCAAGAGACCCAGTACTTC. The whole variable domain, filled in from reference TRBV15 and TRBJ2-5, reads DAMVIQNPRYQVTQFGKPVTLSCSQTLNHNVMYWYQQKSSQAPKLLFHYYDKDFNNEADTPDNFQSRRPNTSFCFLDIRSPGLGDTAMYLCATSRDIRYQETQYFGPGTRLLVL.

Comment on this clonotype: An end of the junction differs from the germline gene, which may be a read error. V is TRBV4-3 and J is TRBJ2-5; D is perhaps TRBD1 (5 bases). CDR1 is LGHNA, CDR2 YSLEER, per germline. This CDR3 comprises 15 residues. The CDR3 DNA reads TGCGCCGGCAGCCAAGGAATGGGCAGGGAAGAGACCCAGTACTTC. Protein sequence: CAGSQGMGREETQYF.